The next 5 T cell receptor beta chains were all read from a single sample in a study of shared clonotypes between healthy human individuals (dated by TCRdb to 2020 to 2021). The library was obtained by the immunoSEQ multiplex PCR assay. TCRdb retrieved this table from immuneACCESS and kept in-frame rearrangements only. Not all clones are present; in checked studies, unresolved V genes account for under half, and no reason is known for the remainder. This sample holds approximately 2.3 million clones; more than 80% were observed only once. 0.39% of the sample is in the top ten clones. Specimen: naive CD4+ T cells from PBMCs. This specimen's cell subset or site label, per the study, means: CD45RA+ positively selected. The receptors derive from a young man in good health. Some clones in this sample may be carry-over from other donors' samples.

In this sample, this clone turned up a few times. J is TRBJ1-2 and V is TRBV19; 12 nucleotides agree with TRBD1. Germline V lookup: CDR1 LNHDA, CDR2 SQIVND (reference sequence). Unmatched junction bases numbered 4, after V lost 4 bases and J lost 4 bases. The CDR3 has 15 residues. CDR3 bases: TGTGCCAGTAGTAAGGGACAGGGGGCGAGCTATGGCTACACCTTC. Translated, it gives CASSKGQGASYGYTF.

The chain employs TRBV18 and TRBJ2-7; D is possibly TRBD2 (6 bases). The CDR3 has 14 amino acids. Trimming removed 2 bases from V and 3 bases from J, with 11 bases in between. CDR1 KGHSH and CDR2 LQKENI come from the germline V gene. DNA of the CDR3: TGTGCCAGCTCACCAGGAGGGACTTTCTACGAGCAGTACTTC. Amino acid sequence: CASSPGGTFYEQYF.

This chain uses TRBV19 with TRBJ2-7; 7 bases fit TRBD2. This CDR3 comprises 15 residues. With V trimmed by 3 bases and J by 0 bases, 5 bases remained unmatched. Looked up from germline, CDR1 is LNHDA and CDR2 is SQIVND (reference sequence). Here the CDR3 reads CASSIASGFSYEQYF. CDR3 coding DNA: TGTGCCAGTAGTATCGCTAGCGGTTTCTCCTACGAGCAGTACTTC.

The rearrangement joins TRBV19 to TRBJ2-4; the D call may be TRBD1 or TRBD2 (5 bases each). The germline gives CDR1 LNHDA, CDR2 SQIVND (reference sequence). Deletions cut 4 bases from V and 8 bases from J, with 15 bases between. The CDR3 covers 14 residues. CDR3 sequence reads: CASSSRDRVDIQYF. The CDR3 nucleotides read TGTGCCAGTAGTAGTAGGGACCGCGTTGACATTCAGTACTTC.

The chain couples TRBV5-8 to TRBJ2-7, with TRBD2 identical over 7 bases. The germline V gene encodes CDR1 SGHTS and CDR2 YDEGEE. With V trimmed by 6 bases and J by 6 bases, 12 bases remained unmatched. The CDR3 is 14 residues long. The CDR3 sequence is CASTVGGGVSEQYF. In nucleotides, the CDR3 is TGTGCCAGCACCGTCGGCGGGGGAGTTAGCGAGCAGTACTTC.